This section outlines one T cell receptor beta chain sequence together with its context. Its antigen is unidentified. Clones were read by immunoSEQ multiplex PCR, and TCRdb kept only the in-frame ones, dropping some. The sample has 130,000 to 150,000 clones, about 81% seen once; the top ten hold around 4.1%. This sample is drawn from a study of T cell responses to AZD1222 COVID-19 vaccine. General study results and limits: Clonal diversity may have been underestimated, and the donors were mostly white British, with more females than males. Just six AZD1222 recipients were seropositive at baseline. Spike regions recognized by vaccine-associated CD4 TCRs spanned the protein, led by 160-218 and 743-854. The breadth and depth of Spike-specific TCRs increased once two AZD1222 doses had been given.

Germline V gene sequence: CDR1 SGHVS, CDR2 FQNEAQ. The CDR3 is made up of 16 amino acids. Between the trimmed V and J ends, which lost 4 bases and 0 bases, there was a span of 13 bases. This specimen consisted of peripheral blood, obtained on day 0 of MenACWY control vaccination. This TCR was recovered from an adult in good health. V and J are TRBV7-8 and TRBJ1-5; a possible D gene is TRBD1 (5 bases). The CDR3 nucleotides read TGTGCCAGCAGCTCGGGGCAGTTCTATAGCAATCAGCCCCAGCATTTT. Encoded protein: CASSSGQFYSNQPQHF. Full variable domain (rest looked up from reference TRBV7-8 and TRBJ1-5): GAGVSQSPRYKVAKRGQDVALRCDPISGHVSLFWYQQALGQGPEFLTYFQNEAQLDKSGLPSDRFFAERPEGSVSTLKIQRTQQEDSAVYLCASSSGQFYSNQPQHFGDGTRLSIL.